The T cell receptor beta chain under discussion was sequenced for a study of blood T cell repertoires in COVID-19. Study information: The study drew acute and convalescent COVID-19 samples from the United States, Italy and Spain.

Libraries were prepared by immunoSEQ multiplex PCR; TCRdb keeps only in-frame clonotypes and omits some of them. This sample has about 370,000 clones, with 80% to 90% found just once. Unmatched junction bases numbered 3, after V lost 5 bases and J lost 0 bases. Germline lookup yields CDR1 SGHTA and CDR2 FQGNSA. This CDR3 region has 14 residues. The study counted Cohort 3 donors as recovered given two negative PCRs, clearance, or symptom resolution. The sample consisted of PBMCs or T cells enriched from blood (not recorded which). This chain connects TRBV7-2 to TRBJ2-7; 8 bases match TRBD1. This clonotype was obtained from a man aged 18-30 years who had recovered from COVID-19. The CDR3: CASSTGQASYEQYF. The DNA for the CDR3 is TGTGCCAGCAGCACGGGACAGGCCTCCTACGAGCAGTACTTC.